This entry lists 31 T cell receptor beta chains sequenced from one sample in a study of T-cell memory formation after mild COVID-19. TCRdb redid the calling of the 5' RACE reads with MiXCR, one entry per CDR3 protein. The sample lists under 650,000 distinct CDR3 sequences, about a sixth seen once, with 12% in the top ten. Sequencing was done on a sample of PBMCs or a T cell subset sorted from them (not recorded which). The origin of the receptors is an adult woman who had mild COVID-19 (a few samples of this study predate the infection). Cell type and time point are not known.

The V gene is TRBV2, the J gene TRBJ2-3, with D perhaps matching TRBD1 or TRBD2 (6 bases each). The CDR3 consists of 15 residues. Per germline, CDR1 SNHLY and CDR2 FYNNEI. The V gene lost 8 bases and the J gene lost 0 bases, with 15 bases spanning the gap. The CDR3 nucleotides read TGTGCCAGCCGCTTCCGGGGGCTTAGCACAGATACGCAGTATTTT. Protein product: CASRFRGLSTDTQYF.

The chain couples TRBV27 to TRBJ2-7, with a possible D match to TRBD2 (6 bases). The CDR3 extends over 13 amino acids. The V end lost 8 bases, the J end lost 3 bases, and 14 bases lay between the germline ends. Germline values: CDR1 MNHEY, CDR2 SMNVEV (reference sequence). CDR3 sequence reads: CASSERARYEQYF. In DNA form, the CDR3 reads TGTGCCAGCTCTGAGCGGGCGCGCTACGAGCAGTACTTC.

This clonotype was recorded a few times. The chain couples TRBV29-1 to TRBJ2-2; 7 bases fit TRBD2. Per the germline V gene, CDR1 is SQVTM and CDR2 is ANQGSEA. The CDR3 totals 24 residues. Losses at the gene ends were 6 bases for V and 4 bases for J; bases not matched to a gene: 38. CDR3 coding DNA: TGCAGCGTCATGAACGTTTGGAATCACGTTGACACCTTCTTGCGGGAGATCGGCACCGGGGAGCTGTTTTTT. Protein sequence: CSVMNVWNHVDTFLREIGTGELFF.

This clonotype was observed a few times. The chain employs TRBV30 and TRBJ1-1; possible D gene TRBD1, 5 bases. This CDR3 has 17 residues. Germline V CDR1 and CDR2: GTSNPN, SVGIG (reference sequence). Trimming stripped 6 bases from V and 0 bases from J, with 23 bases between. The DNA for the CDR3 is TGTGCCTGCCAGTCAGGGTTTGGTCCTCGGTTGAACACTGAAGCTTTCTTT. This sequence encodes CACQSGFGPRLNTEAFF.

This clonotype was seen a handful of times. The chain is built from TRBV20-1 and TRBJ1-5; 9 bases fit TRBD1. There are 15 residues in the CDR3. The V segment lost 5 bases and the J segment 4 bases; nucleotides outside the gene matches: 9. Germline V lookup: CDR1 DFQATT, CDR2 SNEGSKA (reference sequence). DNA of the CDR3: TGCAGTGCTTCACGACAGGGGGTGCGGAATCAGCCCCAGCATTTT. It yields the protein CSASRQGVRNQPQHF.

The chain has TRBV28 and TRBJ2-7; D is perhaps TRBD1 (5 bases). The germline V gene encodes CDR1 MDHEN and CDR2 SYDVKM. The V end was cut by 4 bases, the J end by 11 bases, with 15 bases between. There are 12 residues in the CDR3. DNA for the CDR3: TGTGCCAGCAGTTCGCTTCAGGGAAGGAAGTACTTC. Its translation is CASSSLQGRKYF.

This clonotype was observed a few times. The chain carries TRBV5-1 and TRBJ2-1, with TRBD1 matching 7 bases. Per germline, CDR1 SGHRS and CDR2 YFSETQ. V trimming: 4 bases; J trimming: 8 bases; junction bases outside the gene matches: 6. The CDR3 spans 13 residues. This CDR3 is CASSRQGSDEQFF. DNA for the CDR3: TGCGCCAGCAGCCGACAGGGTTCGGATGAGCAGTTCTTC.

The chain combines TRBV6-2 or TRBV6-3 with TRBJ2-3; D gene ambiguous. Germline CDR1 is MNHEY and CDR2 is SVGEGT. Trimming removed 7 bases from V and 7 bases from J, with 15 bases in between. The CDR3 is 13 amino acids. The CDR3 DNA reads TGTGCCAGCACCACGGAAGATGGGCATACGCAGTATTTT. It codes for CASTTEDGHTQYF.

This chain connects TRBV7-3 to TRBJ1-2; D remains unclear. Germline lookup yields CDR1 SGHTA and CDR2 FQGTGA. The CDR3 covers 16 residues. V dropped 1 base and J dropped 4 bases, with 16 bases sitting between them. The CDR3: CASSLSGGRPGYGYTF. CDR3 sequence (DNA): TGTGCCAGCAGCTTAAGTGGAGGCCGCCCCGGCTATGGCTACACCTTC.

This chain connects TRBV25-1 to TRBJ2-1; D not certain. The ends were cut back, 8 bases at V and 11 bases at J, with 13 bases in the middle. CDR3 size: 11 residues. CDR1 and CDR2 from the germline V gene are MGHDK and SYGVNS. This CDR3 reads CASSDDKKQFF. The CDR3 DNA follows: TGTGCCAGCTCAGACGACAAGAAGCAGTTCTTC.

This chain connects TRBV12-3 or TRBV12-4 to TRBJ2-1; D ambiguous. This CDR3 region has 14 residues. V was trimmed by 3 bases and J by 10 bases, leaving 16 bases between them. Here the CDR3 reads CASSFDSLRVEQFF. CDR3 nucleotides: TGTGCCAGCAGTTTTGACTCACTACGCGTGGAGCAGTTCTTC.

This clonotype was detected only a few times. The chain combines TRBV12-3 or TRBV12-4 with TRBJ2-4; 7 bases fit TRBD1. The trim removed 5 bases at V and 15 bases at J, leaving 10 bases unmatched. This CDR3 region has 12 residues. The CDR3 loop is CASSPGDRSSYF. CDR3 nucleotides: TGTGCCAGCAGTCCTGGGGACAGATCTTCGTACTTC.

The V call is TRBV28, the J call TRBJ2-7; D remains ambiguous. The CDR3 has 17 residues. Trimming left V 2 bases short and J 0 bases short, with 17 bases between. Germline V gene lookup returns CDR1 MDHEN and CDR2 SYDVKM. The CDR3 loop reads CASSLPLGRVFSYEQYF. CDR3 coding DNA: TGTGCCAGCAGTTTACCTCTCGGTCGGGTTTTCTCCTACGAGCAGTACTTC.

V usage is TRBV28 and J usage is TRBJ2-2; the match to TRBD1 covers 9 bases. The CDR3 is made up of 15 amino acids. The V gene end was trimmed by 4 bases and the J gene end by 5 bases; junction bases not matched to a gene: 5. Germline V gene lookup returns CDR1 MDHEN and CDR2 SYDVKM. The CDR3 DNA reads TGTGCCAGCAGTTGGGGGGACAGGGATACCGGGGAGCTGTTTTTT. Its translation: CASSWGDRDTGELFF.

The V and J genes are TRBV20-1 and TRBJ2-3; 10 bases align to TRBD2. The CDR3 has 17 amino acids. The V gene's germline CDR1 is DFQATT and CDR2 SNEGSKA (reference sequence). With V trimmed by 7 bases and J by 2 bases, 15 bases remained unmatched. The DNA for the CDR3 is TGCAGTGGCGAAGCGGGAGGGGCCCGAGTGTTCACAGATACGCAGTATTTT. Translated: CSGEAGGARVFTDTQYF.

This clonotype came up a few times. The J gene is TRBJ2-5, the V gene TRBV7-8; TRBD2 is a possible D gene (5 bases). The V end was cut by 4 bases, the J end by 5 bases, with 11 bases between. CDR3 size: 13 residues. The germline V gene encodes CDR1 SGHVS and CDR2 FQNEAQ. The CDR3 here is CASSSSRGETQYF. The CDR3 DNA follows: TGTGCCAGCAGCTCGTCGCGAGGGGAGACCCAGTACTTC.

In this sample, this clonotype turned up a few times. The V call is TRBV12-3 or TRBV12-4, the J call TRBJ1-1; 7 nucleotides match TRBD1. V trimming: 7 bases; J trimming: 3 bases; junction bases outside the gene matches: 5. The CDR3 is made up of 13 amino acids. Here the CDR3 DNA reads TGTGCCAGCACCCTTCAGGGGGACACTGAAGCTTTCTTT. Encoded protein: CASTLQGDTEAFF.

This clonotype occurred a few times. The chain links TRBV5-6 to TRBJ2-1; the D gene is possibly TRBD2 (5 bases). Deletions cut 5 bases from V and 12 bases from J, with 18 bases between. CDR1 and CDR2 (germline): SGHDT, YYEEEE. The CDR3 has 13 amino acids. The CDR3 nucleotides read TGTGCCAGCAGTCCCCGATCCCGCGGGCCGCAGTTCTTC. This gives the protein CASSPRSRGPQFF.

The chain recombines TRBV2 with TRBJ2-7; TRBD2 is a possible D gene (5 bases). The germline gives CDR1 SNHLY, CDR2 FYNNEI. This CDR3 is 15 amino acids long. V lost 3 bases and J 1 base, leaving 13 bases between the germline ends. The CDR3 reads CASSDPGTGSYEQYF. For the CDR3, the DNA is TGTGCCAGCAGTGATCCGGGAACGGGGTCCTACGAGCAGTACTTC.

This clonotype was counted only a few times. This chain links TRBV18 with TRBJ1-5, with D tentatively TRBD1 (5 bases). The CDR3 has 17 residues. Per germline, CDR1 KGHSH and CDR2 LQKENI. V lost 3 bases, J lost 0 bases, and 15 bases lay in between. The CDR3 DNA reads as TGTGCCAGCTCACCTGCAGGCGGGACCCTTAGCAATCAGCCCCAGCATTTT. It yields the protein CASSPAGGTLSNQPQHF.

This clonotype was seen only a few times. The chain carries TRBV6-6 and TRBJ1-1; no clear D gene. Germline V lookup: CDR1 MNHNY, CDR2 SVGAGI (reference sequence). The CDR3 has 11 residues. Trimming took 2 bases from V and 7 from J, leaving 5 bases between them. This CDR3 is CASSYPDEAFF. The CDR3 bases are TGTGCCAGCAGTTACCCCGATGAAGCTTTCTTT.

This chain uses TRBV7-8 with TRBJ2-1; D is ambiguous. CDR3 length: 13 residues. Per germline, CDR1 SGHVS and CDR2 FQNEAQ. Trimming pared 8 bases from V and 9 bases from J, leaving 17 bases between. The CDR3 is CASVLLDVGEQFF. The DNA of the CDR3 is TGTGCCAGCGTGTTACTTGATGTGGGTGAGCAGTTCTTC.

The sample holds a few counts of this clonotype. This chain joins TRBV9 and TRBJ2-7, with 13 bases identical to TRBD2. CDR3 length: 15 residues. With V trimmed by 4 bases and J by 3 bases, 4 bases remained unmatched. Germline CDR1 reads SGDLS; CDR2 reads YYNGEE. Written as DNA, the CDR3 is TGTGCCAGCAGCCCGGGACTAGCGGGGCGCTACGAGCAGTACTTC. Amino acid sequence: CASSPGLAGRYEQYF.

V and J are TRBV10-3 and TRBJ2-7; D is possibly TRBD2 (5 bases). Germline V lookup: CDR1 ENHRY, CDR2 SYGVKD. V lost 2 bases and J 0 bases, leaving 11 bases between the germline ends. The length of the CDR3 is 15 residues. CDR3 nucleotides: TGTGCCATCAGTGAGGTGCCCGGGGTCTCCTACGAGCAGTACTTC. As protein: CAISEVPGVSYEQYF.

A few counts support this clonotype. The gene calls are TRBV25-1 and TRBJ1-5; D possibly corresponds to TRBD1 (5 bases). The length of the CDR3 is 13 residues. Between the trimmed V and J ends, which lost 5 bases and 9 bases, there was a span of 14 bases. CDR1 and CDR2 (germline): MGHDK, SYGVNS. The CDR3 bases are TGTGCCAGCAGTTCTACAGGTCGGGGGCCCCAGCATTTT. Amino acid sequence: CASSSTGRGPQHF. Using reference TRBV25-1 and TRBJ1-5 for the parts outside the CDR3, the full variable domain is EADIYQTPRYLVIGTGKKITLECSQTMGHDKMYWYQQDPGMELHLIHYSYGVNSTEKGDLSSESTVSRIRTEHFPLTLESARPSHTSQYLCASSSTGRGPQHFGDGTRLSIL.

The chain employs TRBV30 and TRBJ1-3; a possible D gene is TRBD1 (5 bases). CDR1 and CDR2 from the germline V gene are GTSNPN and SVGIG (reference sequence). This CDR3 comprises 12 residues. The germline V and J ends were trimmed by 4 bases and 4 bases, with 8 bases remaining between them. The CDR3 nucleotides are TGTGCCTGGACAGGGTGGGGAAACACCATATATTTT. Encoded protein: CAWTGWGNTIYF.

This clonotype has just a few counts. V gene TRBV7-8 combines with J gene TRBJ2-7; D is perhaps TRBD1 (6 bases). V lost 7 bases to trimming and J lost 2 bases, with 12 bases between them. Germline V gene sequence: CDR1 SGHVS, CDR2 FQNEAQ. The CDR3 length is 13 residues. CDR3 sequence reads: CASNLDRAYEQYF. In nucleotides, the CDR3 is TGTGCCAGCAACCTGGACAGAGCCTACGAGCAGTACTTC.

The CDR3 region is CAWSTGGYNEQFF. CDR3 bases: TGTGCCTGGAGTACGGGAGGTTACAATGAGCAGTTCTTC. V usage is TRBV30 and J usage is TRBJ2-1; TRBD2 aligns across 7 bases. The CDR3 is made up of 13 amino acids. Germline V lookup: CDR1 GTSNPN, CDR2 SVGIG (reference sequence). Trimming took 2 bases from V and 4 from J; bases not matched to a gene: 2.

The rearrangement links TRBV5-1 to TRBJ2-5; the match to TRBD1 covers 9 bases. Germline V gene sequence: CDR1 SGHRS, CDR2 YFSETQ. The CDR3 has 16 residues. Trimming removed 4 bases from V and 5 bases from J; junction bases left unmatched: 12. The CDR3 nucleotides are TGCGCCAGCAGCCGGACTTGGGACAGGGTAACCGAGACCCAGTACTTC. The encoded protein is CASSRTWDRVTETQYF.

This clonotype was picked up a small number of times. V gene TRBV29-1 combines with J gene TRBJ2-1; the D is unclear. The ends were cut back, 2 bases at V and 2 bases at J, with 4 bases in the middle. Germline values: CDR1 SQVTM, CDR2 ANQGSEA. This CDR3 region has 12 residues. CDR3 in amino acids: CSVERTYNEQFF. The CDR3 DNA follows: TGCAGCGTTGAAAGGACCTACAATGAGCAGTTCTTC.

This clonotype was detected a few times. This rearrangement joins TRBV20-1 to TRBJ1-4, with D possibly TRBD1 on 5 matching bases. The V end was cut by 6 bases, the J end by 5 bases, with 16 bases between. The CDR3 has 14 residues. Germline loops: CDR1 DFQATT, CDR2 SNEGSKA (reference sequence). The CDR3 nucleotides read TGCAGTGCCCAGACCTTGACAGAGAATGAAAAACTGTTTTTT. Protein: CSAQTLTENEKLFF.